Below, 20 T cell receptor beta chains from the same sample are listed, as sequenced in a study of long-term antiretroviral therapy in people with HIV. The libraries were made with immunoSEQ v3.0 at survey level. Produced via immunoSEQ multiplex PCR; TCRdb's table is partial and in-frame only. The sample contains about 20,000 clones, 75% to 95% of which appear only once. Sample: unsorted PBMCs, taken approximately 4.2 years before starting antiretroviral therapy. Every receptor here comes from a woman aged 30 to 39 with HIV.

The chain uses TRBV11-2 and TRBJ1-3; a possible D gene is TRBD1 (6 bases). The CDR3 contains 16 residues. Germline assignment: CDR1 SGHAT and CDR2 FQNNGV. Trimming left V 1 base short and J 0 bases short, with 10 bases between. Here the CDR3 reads CASSLATGYSGNTIYF. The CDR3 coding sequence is TGTGCCAGCAGCTTAGCGACAGGCTACTCTGGAAACACCATATATTTT.

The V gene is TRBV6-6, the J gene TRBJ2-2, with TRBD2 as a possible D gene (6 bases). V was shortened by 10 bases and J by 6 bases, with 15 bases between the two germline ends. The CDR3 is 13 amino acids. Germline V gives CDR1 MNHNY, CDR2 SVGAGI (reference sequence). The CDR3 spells CATDGGAAGELFF. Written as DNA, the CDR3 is TGTGCCACAGACGGGGGTGCCGCCGGGGAGCTGTTTTTT.

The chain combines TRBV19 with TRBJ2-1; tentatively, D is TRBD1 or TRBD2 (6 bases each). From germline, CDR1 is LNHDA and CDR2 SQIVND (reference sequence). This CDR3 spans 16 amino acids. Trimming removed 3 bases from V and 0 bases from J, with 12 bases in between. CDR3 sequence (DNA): TGTGCCAGTAGTATGCTTCCGGGGGCCTCCTACAATGAGCAGTTCTTC. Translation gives CASSMLPGASYNEQFF. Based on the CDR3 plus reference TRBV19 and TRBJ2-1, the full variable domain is DGGITQSPKYLFRKEGQNVTLSCEQNLNHDAMYWYRQDPGQGLRLIYYSQIVNDFQKGDIAEGYSVSREKKESFPLTVTSAQKNPTAFYLCASSMLPGASYNEQFFGPGTRLTVL.

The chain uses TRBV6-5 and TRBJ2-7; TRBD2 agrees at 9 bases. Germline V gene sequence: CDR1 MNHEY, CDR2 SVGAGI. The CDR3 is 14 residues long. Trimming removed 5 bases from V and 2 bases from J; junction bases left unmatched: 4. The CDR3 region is CASSPSGEPYEQYF. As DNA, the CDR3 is TGTGCCAGCAGTCCTAGCGGGGAGCCCTACGAGCAGTACTTC.

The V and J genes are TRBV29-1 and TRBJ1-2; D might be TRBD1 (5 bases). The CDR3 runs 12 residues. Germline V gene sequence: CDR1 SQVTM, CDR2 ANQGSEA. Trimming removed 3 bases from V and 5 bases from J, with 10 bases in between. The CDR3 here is CSVDGGGYGYTF. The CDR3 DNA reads TGCAGCGTTGATGGGGGGGGGTATGGCTACACCTTC.

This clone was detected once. CDR3 bases: TGTGCCTCGGAGGGGGGGCTCGGCACAGATACGCAGTATTTT. This gives the protein CASEGGLGTDTQYF. The J gene is TRBJ2-3, the V gene TRBV10-3; the D gene is possibly TRBD2 (7 bases). Trimming shortened V by 11 bases and J by 1 base, and 16 bases separated the two germline ends. The CDR3 loop spans 14 amino acids. Germline-derived CDR1 and CDR2 are ENHRY and SYGVKD.

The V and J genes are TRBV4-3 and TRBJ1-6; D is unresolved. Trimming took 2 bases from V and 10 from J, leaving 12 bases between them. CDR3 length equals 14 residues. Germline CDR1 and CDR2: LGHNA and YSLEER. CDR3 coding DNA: TGCGCCAGCAGCCAAAATGGTGTCAACTCACCCCTCCACTTT. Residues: CASSQNGVNSPLHF.

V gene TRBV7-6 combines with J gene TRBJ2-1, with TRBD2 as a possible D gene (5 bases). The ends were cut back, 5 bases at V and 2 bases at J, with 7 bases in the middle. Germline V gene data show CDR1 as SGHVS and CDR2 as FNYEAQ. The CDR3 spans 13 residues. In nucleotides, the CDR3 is TGTGCCAGCAGCGACGGGGCCTACAATGAGCAGTTCTTC. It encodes CASSDGAYNEQFF.

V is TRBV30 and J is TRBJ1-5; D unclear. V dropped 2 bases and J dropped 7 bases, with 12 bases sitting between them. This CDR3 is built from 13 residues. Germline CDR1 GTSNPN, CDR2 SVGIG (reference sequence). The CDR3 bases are TGTGCCTGGAGTCCGACGGTGGGCCAGCCCCAGCATTTT. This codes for CAWSPTVGQPQHF. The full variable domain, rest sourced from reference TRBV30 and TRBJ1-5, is SQTIHQWPATLVQPVGSPLSLECTVEGTSNPNLYWYRQAAGRGLQLLFYSVGIGQISSEVPQNLSASRPQDRQFILSSKKLLLSDSGFYLCAWSPTVGQPQHFGDGTRLSIL.

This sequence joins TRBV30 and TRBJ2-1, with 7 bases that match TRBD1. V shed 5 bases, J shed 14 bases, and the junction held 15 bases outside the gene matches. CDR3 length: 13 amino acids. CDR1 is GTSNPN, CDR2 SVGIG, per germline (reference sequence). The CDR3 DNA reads TGTGCCTGGGAAACCCAATCGACAGGGACCGAGTTCTTC. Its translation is CAWETQSTGTEFF.

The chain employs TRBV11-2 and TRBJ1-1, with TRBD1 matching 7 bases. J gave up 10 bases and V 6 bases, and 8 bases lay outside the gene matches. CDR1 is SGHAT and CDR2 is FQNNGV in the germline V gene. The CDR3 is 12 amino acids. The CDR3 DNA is TGTGCCAGCAGGAATACAGGGGAGGCAGCTTTCTTT. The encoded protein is CASRNTGEAAFF.

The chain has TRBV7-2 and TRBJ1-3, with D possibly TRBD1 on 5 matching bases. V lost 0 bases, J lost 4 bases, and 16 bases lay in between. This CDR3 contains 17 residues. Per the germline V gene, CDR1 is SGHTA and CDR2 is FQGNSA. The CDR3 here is CASSLAHEGRTGNTIYF. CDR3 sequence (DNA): TGTGCCAGCAGCTTAGCCCACGAGGGGCGGACGGGAAACACCATATATTTT.

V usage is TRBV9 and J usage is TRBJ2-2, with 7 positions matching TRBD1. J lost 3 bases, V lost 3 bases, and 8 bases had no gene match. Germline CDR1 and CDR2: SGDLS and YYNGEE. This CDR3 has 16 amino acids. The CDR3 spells CASSEQTGTHTGELFF. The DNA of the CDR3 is TGTGCCAGCAGCGAACAGACAGGGACGCACACCGGGGAGCTGTTTTTT.

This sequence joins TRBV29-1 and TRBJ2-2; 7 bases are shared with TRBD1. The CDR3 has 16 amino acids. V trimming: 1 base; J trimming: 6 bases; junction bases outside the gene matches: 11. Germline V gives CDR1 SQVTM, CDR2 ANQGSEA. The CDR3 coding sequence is TGCAGCGTTGAAGTTTTTGGACAGGTCTGGTCCGGGGAGCTGTTTTTT. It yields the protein CSVEVFGQVWSGELFF.

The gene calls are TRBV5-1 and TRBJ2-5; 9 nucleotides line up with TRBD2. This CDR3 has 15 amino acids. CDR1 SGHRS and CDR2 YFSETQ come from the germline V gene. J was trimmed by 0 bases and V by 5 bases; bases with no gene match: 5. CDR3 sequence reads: CASRLAGANQETQYF. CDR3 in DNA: TGCGCCAGCAGGTTAGCGGGGGCGAACCAAGAGACCCAGTACTTC. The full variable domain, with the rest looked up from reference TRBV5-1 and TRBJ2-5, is KAGVTQTPRYLIKTRGQQVTLSCSPISGHRSVSWYQQTPGQGLQFLFEYFSETQRNKGNFPGRFSGRQFSNSRSEMNVSTLELGDSALYLCASRLAGANQETQYFGPGTRLLVL.

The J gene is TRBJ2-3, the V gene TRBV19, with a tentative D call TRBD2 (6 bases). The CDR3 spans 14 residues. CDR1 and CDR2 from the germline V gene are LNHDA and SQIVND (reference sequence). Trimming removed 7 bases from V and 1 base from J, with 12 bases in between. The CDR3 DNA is TGTGCCAGTACCCCCGGGGGACGCACAGATACGCAGTATTTT. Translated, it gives CASTPGGRTDTQYF.

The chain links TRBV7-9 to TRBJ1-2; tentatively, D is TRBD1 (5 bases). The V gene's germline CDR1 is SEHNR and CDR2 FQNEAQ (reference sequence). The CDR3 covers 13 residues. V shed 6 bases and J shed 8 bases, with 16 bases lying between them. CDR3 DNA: TGTGCCAGCAGACTGGGGGGGGAGACAGGCTACACCTTC. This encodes CASRLGGETGYTF.

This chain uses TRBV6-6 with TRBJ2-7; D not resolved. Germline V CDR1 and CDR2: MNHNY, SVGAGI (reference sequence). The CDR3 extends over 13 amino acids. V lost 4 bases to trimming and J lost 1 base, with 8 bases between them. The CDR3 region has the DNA TGTGCCAGCAGTTTTGGAGAATCCTACGAGCAGTACTTC. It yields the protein CASSFGESYEQYF.

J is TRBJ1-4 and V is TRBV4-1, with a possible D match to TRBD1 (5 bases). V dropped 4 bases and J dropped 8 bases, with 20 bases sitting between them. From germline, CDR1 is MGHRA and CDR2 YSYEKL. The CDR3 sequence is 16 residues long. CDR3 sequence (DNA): TGCGCCAGCAGCCCCCCATCAGGGCGCGGGGGGGAAAAACTGTTTTTT. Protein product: CASSPPSGRGGEKLFF.

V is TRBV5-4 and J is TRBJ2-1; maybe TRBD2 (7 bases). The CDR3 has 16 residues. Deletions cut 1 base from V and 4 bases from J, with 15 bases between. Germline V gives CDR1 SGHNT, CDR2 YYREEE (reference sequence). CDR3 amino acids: CASSLSTGGAYNEQFF. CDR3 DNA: TGTGCCAGCAGCTTGTCAACGGGGGGCGCATACAATGAGCAGTTCTTC. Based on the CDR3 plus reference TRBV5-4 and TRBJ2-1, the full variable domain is ETGVTQSPTHLIKTRGQQVTLRCSSQSGHNTVSWYQQALGQGPQFIFQYYREEENGRGNFPPRFSGLQFPNYSSELNVNALELDDSALYLCASSLSTGGAYNEQFFGPGTRLTVL.